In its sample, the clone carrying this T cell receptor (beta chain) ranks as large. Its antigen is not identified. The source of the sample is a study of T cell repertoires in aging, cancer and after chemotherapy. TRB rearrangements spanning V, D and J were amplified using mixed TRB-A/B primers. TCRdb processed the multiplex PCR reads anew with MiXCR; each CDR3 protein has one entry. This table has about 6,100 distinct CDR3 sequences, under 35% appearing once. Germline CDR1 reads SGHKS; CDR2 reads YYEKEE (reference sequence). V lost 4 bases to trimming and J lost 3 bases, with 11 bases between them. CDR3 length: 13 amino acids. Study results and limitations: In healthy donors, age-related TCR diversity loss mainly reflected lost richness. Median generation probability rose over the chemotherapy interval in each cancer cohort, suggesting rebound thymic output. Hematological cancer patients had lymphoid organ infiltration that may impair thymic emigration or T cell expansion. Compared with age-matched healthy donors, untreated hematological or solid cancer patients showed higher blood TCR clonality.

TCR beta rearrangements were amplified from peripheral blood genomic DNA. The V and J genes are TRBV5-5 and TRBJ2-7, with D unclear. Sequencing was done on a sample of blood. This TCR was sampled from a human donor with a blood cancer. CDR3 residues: CASSHGPYYEQYF. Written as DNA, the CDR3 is TGTGCCAGCAGCCACGGGCCTTACTACGAGCAGTACTTC.